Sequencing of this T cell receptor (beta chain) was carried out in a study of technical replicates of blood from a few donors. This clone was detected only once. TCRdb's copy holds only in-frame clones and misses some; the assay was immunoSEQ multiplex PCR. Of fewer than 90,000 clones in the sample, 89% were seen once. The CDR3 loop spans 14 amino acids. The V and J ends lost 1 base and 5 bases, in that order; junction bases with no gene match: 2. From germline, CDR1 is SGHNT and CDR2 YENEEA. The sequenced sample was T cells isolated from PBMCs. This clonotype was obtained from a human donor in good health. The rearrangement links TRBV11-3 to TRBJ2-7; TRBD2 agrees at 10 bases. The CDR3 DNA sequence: TGTGCCAGCAGCTTAGGCGGGACTAGCGACGAGCAGTACTTC. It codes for CASSLGGTSDEQYF.